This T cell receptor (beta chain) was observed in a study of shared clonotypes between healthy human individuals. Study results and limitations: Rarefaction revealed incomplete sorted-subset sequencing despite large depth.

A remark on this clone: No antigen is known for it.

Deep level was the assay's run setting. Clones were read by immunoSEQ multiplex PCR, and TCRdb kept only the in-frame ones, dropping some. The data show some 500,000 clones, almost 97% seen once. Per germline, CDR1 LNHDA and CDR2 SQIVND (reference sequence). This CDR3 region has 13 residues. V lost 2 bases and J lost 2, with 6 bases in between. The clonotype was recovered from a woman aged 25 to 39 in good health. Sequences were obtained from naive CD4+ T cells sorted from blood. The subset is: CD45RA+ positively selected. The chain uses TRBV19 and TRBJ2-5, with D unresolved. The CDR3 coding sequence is TGTGCCAGTAGTATATGGTCGCAAGAGACCCAGTACTTC. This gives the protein CASSIWSQETQYF.